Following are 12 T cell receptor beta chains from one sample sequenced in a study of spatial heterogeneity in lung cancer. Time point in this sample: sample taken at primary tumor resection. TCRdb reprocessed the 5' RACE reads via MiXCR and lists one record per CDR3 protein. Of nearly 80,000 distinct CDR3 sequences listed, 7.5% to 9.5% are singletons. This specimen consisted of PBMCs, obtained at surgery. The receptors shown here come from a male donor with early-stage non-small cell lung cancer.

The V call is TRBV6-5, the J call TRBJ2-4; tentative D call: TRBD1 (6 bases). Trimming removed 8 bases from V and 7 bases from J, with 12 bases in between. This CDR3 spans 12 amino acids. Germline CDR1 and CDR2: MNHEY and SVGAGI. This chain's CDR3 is CASENRENIQYF. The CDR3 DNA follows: TGTGCCAGCGAGAACAGGGAGAACATTCAGTACTTC.

Written as DNA, the CDR3 is TGCAGTGCCTCGGAACTCATGAACACTGAAGCTTTCTTT. Protein: CSASELMNTEAFF. This sequence joins TRBV20-1 and TRBJ1-1; no firm D call. The V and J ends lost 6 bases and 0 bases respectively, with 11 bases between them. The CDR3 has 13 amino acids. CDR1 is DFQATT and CDR2 is SNEGSKA in the germline V gene (reference sequence).

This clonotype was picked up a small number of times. The CDR3 spells CASSPSGTGSYEQYF. CDR3 nucleotides: TGTGCCAGCAGTCCCTCCGGGACGGGGTCCTACGAGCAGTACTTC. V is TRBV6-5 and J is TRBJ2-7; D may match TRBD1 or TRBD2 (5 bases each). From germline, CDR1 is MNHEY and CDR2 SVGAGI. CDR3 size: 15 residues. Trimming took off 5 bases at V and 1 base at J, with 15 bases between the two ends.

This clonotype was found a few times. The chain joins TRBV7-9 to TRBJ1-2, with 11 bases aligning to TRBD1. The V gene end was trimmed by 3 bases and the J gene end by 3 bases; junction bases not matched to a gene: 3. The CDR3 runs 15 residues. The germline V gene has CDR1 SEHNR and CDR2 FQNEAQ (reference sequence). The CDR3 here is CASSFRDRGDYGYTF. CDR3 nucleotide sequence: TGTGCCAGCAGCTTCCGGGACAGGGGGGACTATGGCTACACCTTC.

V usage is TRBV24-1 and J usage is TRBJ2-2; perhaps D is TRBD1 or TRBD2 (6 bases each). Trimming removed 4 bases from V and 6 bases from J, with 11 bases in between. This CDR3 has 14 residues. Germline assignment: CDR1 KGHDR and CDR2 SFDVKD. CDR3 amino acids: CATSDRGQSGELFF. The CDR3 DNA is TGTGCCACCAGTGACCGGGGGCAATCCGGGGAGCTGTTTTTT.

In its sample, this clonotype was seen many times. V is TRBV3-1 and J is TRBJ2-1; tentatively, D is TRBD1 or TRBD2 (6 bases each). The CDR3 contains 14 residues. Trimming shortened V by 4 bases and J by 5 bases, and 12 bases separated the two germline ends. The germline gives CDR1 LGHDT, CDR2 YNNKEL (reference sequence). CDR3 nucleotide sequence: TGTGCCAGCAGCCCTAGGGGGGCAGACAATGAGCAGTTCTTC. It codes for CASSPRGADNEQFF.

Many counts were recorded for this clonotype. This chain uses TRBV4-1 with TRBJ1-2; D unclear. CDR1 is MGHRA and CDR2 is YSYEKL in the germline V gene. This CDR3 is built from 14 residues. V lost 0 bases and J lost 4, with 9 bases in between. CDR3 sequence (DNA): TGCGCCAGCAGCCAAGATGCGCGTGGCTATGGCTACACCTTC. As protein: CASSQDARGYGYTF.

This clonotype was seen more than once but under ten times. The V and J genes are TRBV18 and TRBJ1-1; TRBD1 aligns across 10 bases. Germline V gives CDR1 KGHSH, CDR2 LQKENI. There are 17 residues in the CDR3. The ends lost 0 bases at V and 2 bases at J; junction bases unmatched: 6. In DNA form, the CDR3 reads TGTGCCAGCTCACCACCGGAGACAGGGGGCTTTAACACTGAAGCTTTCTTT. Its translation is CASSPPETGGFNTEAFF.

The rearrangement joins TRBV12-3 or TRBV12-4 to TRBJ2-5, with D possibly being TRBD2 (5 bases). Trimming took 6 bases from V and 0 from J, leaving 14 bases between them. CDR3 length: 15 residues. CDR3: CASRSSRGYQETQYF. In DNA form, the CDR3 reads TGTGCCAGCAGATCCTCGCGAGGGTACCAAGAGACCCAGTACTTC.

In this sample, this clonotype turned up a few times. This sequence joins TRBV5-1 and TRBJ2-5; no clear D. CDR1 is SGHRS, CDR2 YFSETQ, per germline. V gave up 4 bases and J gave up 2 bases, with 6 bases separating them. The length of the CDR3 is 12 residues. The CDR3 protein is CASSPAQETQYF. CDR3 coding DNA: TGCGCCAGCAGCCCCGCGCAAGAGACCCAGTACTTC.

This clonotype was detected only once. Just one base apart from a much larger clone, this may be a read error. CDR3 region: CASRTRTDEVFF. Here the CDR3 DNA reads TGTGCCAGCAGGACACGGACAGATGAAGTTTTCTTT. The chain links TRBV6-2 or TRBV6-3 to TRBJ1-1; possibly TRBD1 for D (6 bases). Germline V CDR1 and CDR2: MNHEY, SVGEGT. This CDR3 has 12 amino acids.

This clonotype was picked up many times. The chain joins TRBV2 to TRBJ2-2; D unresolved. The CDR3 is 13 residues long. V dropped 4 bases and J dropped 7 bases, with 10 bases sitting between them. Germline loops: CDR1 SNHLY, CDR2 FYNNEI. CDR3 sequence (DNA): TGTGCCAGCAGTGTTAATTTGAACGGGGAGCTGTTTTTT. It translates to CASSVNLNGELFF.